The rows below give T cell receptor beta chains drawn from one sample of a study of cytomegalovirus exposure and HLA in healthy donors. Generated by immunoSEQ multiplex PCR, the TCRdb table keeps only in-frame clones and is missing some. This table has 150,000 to 200,000 clones, around four fifths appearing once. Material: PBMCs. The receptors come from a man aged 45-60 years in good health and CMV-seropositive. The CDR3 runs from the conserved cysteine through the conserved F or W. The order of the fields is V gene, clone size, J gene, D gene, CDR3 DNA, CDR3 protein. The D gene is left open where the match is weak. Size values are once, few and many counts, or a class for expanded clones, and some rows have none.

TRBV7-3	NA	TRBJ2-5	TRBD2	TGTGCCAGCAGTCGGACTAGCGGGAATCGGGAGACCCAGTACTTC	CASSRTSGNRETQYF
TRBV4-1	NA	TRBJ1-6	TRBD1	TGCGCCAGCAGCCAGGAGACAGGGGGCCTTTATAATTCACCCCTCCACTTT	CASSQETGGLYNSPLHF
TRBV5-1	NA	TRBJ2-5	NA	TGCGCCAGCAGCGGCGACGTGTGGGCGGAGACCCAGTACTTC	CASSGDVWAETQYF
TRBV5-1	NA	TRBJ2-3	NA	TGCGCCAGCAGCTTGGTTCGCGGGTTAGCGGACTACACAGATACGCAGTATTTT	CASSLVRGLADYTDTQYF
TRBV4-2	once	TRBJ2-3	NA	TGTGCCAGCAGCCAAATTTCGCGGGGCTTCACAGATACGCAGTATTTT	CASSQISRGFTDTQYF
TRBV9	NA	TRBJ2-7	NA	TGTGCCAGCAGCGTAGCTGGGACGGGAGTGGGAGCCCACGAGCAGTACTTC	CASSVAGTGVGAHEQYF
TRBV28	NA	TRBJ1-2	TRBD1	TGTGCCAGCAGTTTAGGAGGGGGGGACAGGGTCGCCTATGGCTACACCTTC	CASSLGGGDRVAYGYTF
TRBV5-1	NA	TRBJ1-4	NA	TGCGCCAGCAGCTCCCCTAGCGAAAAACTGTTTTTT	CASSSPSEKLFF
TRBV28	NA	TRBJ1-2	NA	TGTGCCAGCAGTTTCGGGGGGCGATCAGGGGGCTACACCTTC	CASSFGGRSGGYTF
TRBV28	NA	TRBJ2-1	NA	TGTGCCAGCAGTTTGGGGCAAAGCGCGGGACTCTACAATGAGCAGTTCTTC	CASSLGQSAGLYNEQFF
TRBV6-5	NA	TRBJ2-7	TRBD1	TGTGCCAGCAGTGCGGACAGGGGGTCCTACGAGCAGTACTTC	CASSADRGSYEQYF
TRBV7-2	NA	TRBJ2-5	NA	TGTGCCAGCAGCCCAGCTGTGACACAAGAGACCCAGTACTTC	CASSPAVTQETQYF
TRBV5-1	NA	TRBJ2-7	TRBD2	TGCGCCAGCAGCCTAGCGGGAGATGAGCAGTACTTC	CASSLAGDEQYF
TRBV25-1	NA	TRBJ2-7	TRBD1	TGTGCCAGCAGCGACTCAGGGACAGGGACGTACGAGCAGTACTTC	CASSDSGTGTYEQYF
TRBV29-1	NA	TRBJ1-2	NA	TGCAGCGTTGAAGATGCCCCAGGGAATTACTATGGCTACACCTTC	CSVEDAPGNYYGYTF
TRBV18	NA	TRBJ1-4	NA	TGTGCCAGCTCACCACCGCCAGGGATGACTGAAAAACTGTTTTTT	CASSPPPGMTEKLFF
TRBV28	NA	TRBJ2-7	TRBD2	TGTGCCAGCAGTATAGGACTAGCGGGAGACTACGAGCAGTACTTC	CASSIGLAGDYEQYF
TRBV30	few	TRBJ1-2	TRBD1	TGTGCCTTGGGACAGGGGGCGAGCACCTTC	CALGQGASTF
TRBV5-5	once	TRBJ2-5	NA	TGTGCCAGCGGACGGGGGGCAAACCAAGAGACCCAGTACTTC	CASGRGANQETQYF
TRBV28	NA	TRBJ2-1	NA	TGTGCCAGCAGTATGGGCAACTCCTACAATGAGCAGTTCTTC	CASSMGNSYNEQFF
TRBV5-7	NA	TRBJ2-3	TRBD1	TGTGCCAGCAGACTGGGACAGGGTAAACCCGGGGCCGGGCAGTATTTT	CASRLGQGKPGAGQYF
TRBV5-4	NA	TRBJ2-1	NA	TGTGCCAGCAGCCTCAGCGACAGATCCTACAATGAGCAGTTCTTC	CASSLSDRSYNEQFF
TRBV7-9	NA	TRBJ2-3	TRBD2	TGTGCCAGCAGCTTCTCGGGGGGGATGGATACGCAGTATTTT	CASSFSGGMDTQYF
TRBV2	NA	TRBJ2-7	TRBD2	TGTGCCAGCGGGCTAGCGGGGGGGAGCTCCTACGAGCAGTACTTC	CASGLAGGSSYEQYF
TRBV18	once	TRBJ2-3	NA	TGTGCCAGCTCCTTGGGGACTAGCACAGATACGCAGTATTTT	CASSLGTSTDTQYF
TRBV29-1	NA	TRBJ2-7	TRBD1	TGCAGCGTTGACATTAGGGGGCGTCTTGGCGAGCAGTACTTC	CSVDIRGRLGEQYF
TRBV6-5	NA	TRBJ1-5	TRBD1	TGTGCCAGCAGTCCTGACAGGGCAAGGCAGCCCCAGCATTTT	CASSPDRARQPQHF
TRBV6-1	NA	TRBJ1-5	NA	TGTGCGAGCAGGGCGGGTGTTAGCAATCAGCCCCAGCATTTT	CASRAGVSNQPQHF
TRBV4-2	few	TRBJ1-1	NA	TGTGCCAGCAGCCAAGGCGGCGGTCTGGGAGCTTTCTTT	CASSQGGGLGAFF
TRBV6-5	NA	TRBJ2-7	NA	TGTGCCAGCAGTTATGCGGTAACGGTCTACGAGCAGTACTTC	CASSYAVTVYEQYF
TRBV5-1	NA	TRBJ2-5	TRBD1	TGCGCCAGCAGCCAAGGGGGCGCGGAGACCCAGTACTTC	CASSQGGAETQYF
TRBV7-7	NA	TRBJ2-2	NA	TGTGTCAGCAGCTTAGCCACCGAGGCCGGGGAGCTGTTTTTT	CVSSLATEAGELFF
TRBV18	NA	TRBJ1-2	TRBD1	TGTGCCAGCTCACCAGACAGGGAGTATGGCTACACCTTC	CASSPDREYGYTF
TRBV19	NA	TRBJ2-1	NA	TGTGCCAGTAGTATAGTTCCAAGCCCCTACAATGAGCAGTTCTTC	CASSIVPSPYNEQFF
TRBV7-2	once	TRBJ1-1	NA	TGTGCCAGCAGCCAAATCCCCGGCGGGACTGAAGCTTTCTTT	CASSQIPGGTEAFF
TRBV6-5	NA	TRBJ1-1	TRBD1	TGTGCCAGCAGTTACTTGGCAGGGGGCAATACTGAAGCTTTCTTT	CASSYLAGGNTEAFF
TRBV6-5	NA	TRBJ1-2	NA	TGTGCCAGCATCAAGGGCGGAGGGGTTAGCTATGGCTACACCTTC	CASIKGGGVSYGYTF
TRBV5-1	few	TRBJ1-5	TRBD1	TGCGCCAGCAGCCCCGGACAGGGCGGCTATCAGCCCCAGCATTTT	CASSPGQGGYQPQHF
TRBV6-1	NA	TRBJ2-2	NA	TGTGCCAGCACTAAAGGGGATTTGTCCACCGGGGAGCTGTTTTTT	CASTKGDLSTGELFF
TRBV7-2	NA	TRBJ2-5	NA	TGTGCCAGCAGCTCCCAAATCCAAGAGACCCAGTACTTC	CASSSQIQETQYF
TRBV5-1	NA	TRBJ2-6	TRBD1	TGCGCCAGCAGGAATGGGTTGACGCGGGACAGGGTCTCTGGGGCCAACGTCCTGACTTTC	CASRNGLTRDRVSGANVLTF
TRBV7-8	NA	TRBJ1-5	NA	TGTGCCAGCAGCTTAGCAGGGGTGGGGCAGCCCCAGCATTTT	CASSLAGVGQPQHF
TRBV6-4	NA	TRBJ2-1	NA	TGTGCCAGCAGTGACGACAGGAGCTCCTACAATGAGCAGTTCTTC	CASSDDRSSYNEQFF
TRBV5-1	NA	TRBJ2-1	NA	TGCGCCAGCAGCGCCGAGCCGCTACCCAATGAGCAGTTCTTC	CASSAEPLPNEQFF
TRBV10-3	NA	TRBJ2-7	NA	TGTGCCATCAGTGAGCCGAGGGGGGGCTACGAGCAGTACTTC	CAISEPRGGYEQYF
TRBV19	few	TRBJ1-1	TRBD1	TGTGCCAGTAGTATAATGCCCGACAGGGGATGGACTGAAGCTTTCTTT	CASSIMPDRGWTEAFF
TRBV10-3	NA	TRBJ2-7	NA	TGTGCCATCAGTGAGTCGAACGGGTTGGAGCAGTACTTC	CAISESNGLEQYF
TRBV5-5	NA	TRBJ1-3	NA	TGTGCCAGCAGCGGCAGGGGCTCGGGATCTGGAAACACCATATATTTT	CASSGRGSGSGNTIYF